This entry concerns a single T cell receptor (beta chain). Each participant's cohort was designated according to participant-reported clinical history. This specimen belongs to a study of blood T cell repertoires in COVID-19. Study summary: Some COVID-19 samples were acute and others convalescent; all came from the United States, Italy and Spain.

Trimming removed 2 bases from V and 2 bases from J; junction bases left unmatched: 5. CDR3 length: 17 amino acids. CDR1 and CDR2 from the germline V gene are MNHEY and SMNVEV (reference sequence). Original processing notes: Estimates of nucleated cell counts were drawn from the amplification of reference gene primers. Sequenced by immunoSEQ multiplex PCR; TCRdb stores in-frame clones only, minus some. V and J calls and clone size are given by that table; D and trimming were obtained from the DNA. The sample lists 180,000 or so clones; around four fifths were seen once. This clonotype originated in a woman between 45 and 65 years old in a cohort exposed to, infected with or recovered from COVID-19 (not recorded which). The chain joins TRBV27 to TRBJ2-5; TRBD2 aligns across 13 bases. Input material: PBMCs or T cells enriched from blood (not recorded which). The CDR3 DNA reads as TGTGCCAGCAGTTTAGGCCGACTAGCGGGGGGACAAGAGACCCAGTACTTC. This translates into CASSLGRLAGGQETQYF.